These 22 T cell receptor beta chains were all obtained from the same sample, sequenced in a study of T cell responses to AZD1222 COVID-19 vaccine. Using immunoSEQ multiplex PCR, the repertoire was profiled, and TCRdb retains in-frame clones only, with some absent. The table shows 90,000 to 120,000 clones, with roughly 90% occurring only once. The specimen was peripheral blood, collected on day 0 of AZD1222 vaccination. Source of these receptors: an adult in good health.

This clone was found a few times. The chain employs TRBV5-1 and TRBJ2-7, with TRBD2 matching 12 bases. J gave up 5 bases and V 1 base, and 7 bases lay outside the gene matches. CDR1 is SGHRS, CDR2 YFSETQ, per germline. There are 16 residues in the CDR3. DNA for the CDR3: TGCGCCAGCAGCTTGACCGGGACTAGCGGGTACCACGAGCAGTACTTC. Amino acids: CASSLTGTSGYHEQYF.

The chain carries TRBV18 and TRBJ1-1; TRBD1 aligns across 9 bases. The CDR3 runs 16 residues. After removal of 4 bases from V and 1 base from J, the junction contained 7 bases not matched to a gene. The germline gives CDR1 KGHSH, CDR2 LQKENI. The CDR3 reads CASSLPGTGTNTEAFF. Written as DNA, the CDR3 is TGTGCCAGCTCACTACCCGGGACAGGGACGAACACTGAAGCTTTCTTT.

V is TRBV10-3 and J is TRBJ1-1; TRBD1 might be the D (5 bases). The CDR3 totals 12 residues. Trimming left V 6 bases short and J 11 bases short, with 16 bases between. Looked up from germline, CDR1 is ENHRY and CDR2 is SYGVKD. The CDR3 coding sequence is TGTGCCATCAGCGAGAGGGGTCCGAAGGCTTTCTTT. This gives the protein CAISERGPKAFF.

The V call is TRBV30, the J call TRBJ1-3, with D unclear. Germline lookup yields CDR1 GTSNPN and CDR2 SVGIG (reference sequence). The CDR3 has 14 amino acids. The germline V and J ends were trimmed by 5 bases and 0 bases, with 11 bases remaining between them. This CDR3 reads CAWWGFSSGNTIYF. In DNA form, the CDR3 reads TGTGCCTGGTGGGGTTTTTCCTCTGGAAACACCATATATTTT.

V usage is TRBV7-6 and J usage is TRBJ1-4; D is undetermined. Germline CDR1 is SGHVS and CDR2 is FNYEAQ. The ends were cut back, 1 base at V and 6 bases at J, with 15 bases in the middle. The CDR3 covers 16 residues. Here the CDR3 DNA reads TGTGCCAGCAGCTTAGTGGCCGGGCCCAAGGATGAAAAACTGTTTTTT. It translates to CASSLVAGPKDEKLFF.

CDR3 sequence (DNA): TGTGCCAGCAGCTCCGGGACAGGGTCGAATTCACCCCTCCACTTT. Residues: CASSSGTGSNSPLHF. The chain joins TRBV7-9 to TRBJ1-6; 9 bases map to TRBD1. Trimming at V came to 4 bases and at J to 7 bases, leaving 5 bases not matched to a gene. The germline V gene encodes CDR1 SEHNR and CDR2 FQNEAQ (reference sequence). This CDR3 comprises 15 residues.

V and J are TRBV11-2 and TRBJ1-1; D possibly corresponds to TRBD1 (5 bases). The V gene's germline CDR1 is SGHAT and CDR2 FQNNGV. The CDR3 consists of 16 residues. Trimming cost V 3 bases and J 5 bases, with 19 bases left between them. The CDR3 DNA reads TGTGCCAGCAGCTTCCCCTCGACAGACACGAAAACTGAAGCTTTCTTT. Protein product: CASSFPSTDTKTEAFF.

The chain is built from TRBV4-1 and TRBJ1-1, with D hard to call. With 2 bases removed from V and 1 base from J, the gap between germline ends came to 17 bases. Germline assignment: CDR1 MGHRA and CDR2 YSYEKL. The CDR3 is 17 amino acids. The CDR3 here is CASSQPSGPAGNTEAFF. In nucleotides, the CDR3 is TGCGCCAGCAGCCAACCCTCCGGCCCGGCGGGGAACACTGAAGCTTTCTTT.

This clone was recorded a few times. This CDR3 is CASSFWTSGKTQYF. The CDR3 DNA sequence: TGTGCCAGCAGCTTCTGGACTAGCGGCAAGACCCAGTACTTC. The chain uses TRBV7-9 and TRBJ2-5, with 10 nucleotides matching TRBD2. V lost 3 bases to trimming and J lost 6 bases; unmatched junction nucleotides: 4. CDR3 length: 14 amino acids. Germline V lookup: CDR1 SEHNR, CDR2 FQNEAQ (reference sequence).

The genes are TRBV3-1 (or the pseudogene TRBV3-2) and TRBJ1-2; D is undetermined. Germline V gives CDR1 LGHDT, CDR2 YNNKEL (reference sequence). The CDR3 runs 10 residues. Trimming pared 7 bases from V and 8 bases from J, leaving 8 bases between. DNA for the CDR3: TGTGCCAGCATCTGGAAGGGCTACACCTTC. Residues: CASIWKGYTF.

This chain uses TRBV12-3 or TRBV12-4 with TRBJ1-2; no clear D gene. With 5 bases removed from V and 8 bases from J, the gap between germline ends came to 15 bases. The CDR3 runs to 13 residues. For the CDR3, the DNA is TGTGCCAGCAGTCCGCCAGGATTCTCGGGCTACACCTTC. Translated: CASSPPGFSGYTF.

J is TRBJ1-2 and V is TRBV7-2; D remains ambiguous. The germline V and J ends were trimmed by 7 bases and 1 base, with 10 bases remaining between them. This CDR3 is built from 13 residues. Germline V gene sequence: CDR1 SGHTA, CDR2 FQGNSA. CDR3 coding DNA: TGTGCCAGCAATACCGGAGGTAACTATGGCTACACCTTC. Protein: CASNTGGNYGYTF. Full variable domain (outside the CDR3, taken from reference TRBV7-2 and TRBJ1-2): GAGVSQSPSNKVTEKGKDVELRCDPISGHTALYWYRQSLGQGLEFLIYFQGNSAPDKSGLPSDRFSAERTGGSVSTLTIQRTQQEDSAVYLCASNTGGNYGYTFGSGTRLTVV.

The CDR3 coding sequence is TGTGCCAGCAGCCACCCGGGACACGTGAACACTGAAGCTTTCTTT. Protein sequence: CASSHPGHVNTEAFF. The rearrangement joins TRBV7-9 to TRBJ1-1, with D possibly TRBD1 on 6 matching bases. The CDR3 is made up of 15 amino acids. Trimming cost V 5 bases and J 0 bases, with 13 bases left between them. Germline V CDR1 and CDR2: SEHNR, FQNEAQ (reference sequence).

This clone was seen a few times. The chain has TRBV10-3 and TRBJ1-1; D is uncertain. The V end lost 2 bases, the J end lost 4 bases, and 8 bases lay between the germline ends. Germline V gene sequence: CDR1 ENHRY, CDR2 SYGVKD. This CDR3 comprises 13 residues. The CDR3 sequence is CAISEPWATEAFF. CDR3 sequence (DNA): TGTGCCATCAGTGAGCCTTGGGCCACTGAAGCTTTCTTT.

This sequence joins TRBV4-2 and TRBJ2-2; no reliable D call. The CDR3 spans 16 residues. Germline values: CDR1 LGHNA, CDR2 YNFKEQ. Trimming removed 4 bases at V and 5 bases at J, with 17 bases between. In DNA form, the CDR3 reads TGTGCCAGCAGCCCCTTGGCCCTCCCGGGTACCGGGGAGCTGTTTTTT. Translation: CASSPLALPGTGELFF.

CDR3 nucleotide sequence: TGTGCCAGCAGCCCAAAGCGGGGTGCAGGGGGCGCCTACAATGAGCAGTTCTTC. This codes for CASSPKRGAGGAYNEQFF. The chain employs TRBV3-1 (or the pseudogene TRBV3-2) and TRBJ2-1, with D perhaps TRBD1 (8 bases). Trimming took 4 bases from V and 2 from J, leaving 21 bases between them. CDR3 length equals 18 residues. CDR1 LGHDT and CDR2 YNNKEL come from the germline V gene (reference sequence).

This clone was picked up one time. This rearrangement joins TRBV6-4 to TRBJ2-2; 9 bases map to TRBD2. This CDR3 region has 15 residues. The germline V gene encodes CDR1 MRHNA and CDR2 SNTAGT. The J segment lost 6 bases and the V segment lost 0 bases, leaving 2 bases of the junction unmatched. The CDR3 sequence: CASSDSAGGPGELFF. The CDR3 DNA sequence: TGTGCCAGCAGTGACTCTGCGGGGGGGCCCGGGGAGCTGTTTTTT.

This chain connects TRBV6-5 to TRBJ2-7, with a possible D match to TRBD1 (6 bases). CDR1 MNHEY and CDR2 SVGAGI come from the germline V gene. The V end lost 6 bases, the J end lost 4 bases, and 19 bases lay between the germline ends. The CDR3 runs to 15 residues. CDR3: CASRTFGAGEYEQYF. CDR3 sequence (DNA): TGTGCCAGCAGGACCTTCGGGGCAGGGGAGTACGAGCAGTACTTC.

The rearrangement joins TRBV25-1 to TRBJ1-1, with D maybe TRBD1 (5 bases). Germline V gene data show CDR1 as MGHDK and CDR2 as SYGVNS. Trimming pared 8 bases from V and 4 bases from J, leaving 14 bases between. The CDR3 length is 13 residues. CDR3 region: CASLGLGGTEAFF. CDR3 coding DNA: TGTGCCAGCCTGGGATTGGGGGGCACTGAAGCTTTCTTT. The whole variable domain, remainder taken from reference TRBV25-1 and TRBJ1-1, is EADIYQTPRYLVIGTGKKITLECSQTMGHDKMYWYQQDPGMELHLIHYSYGVNSTEKGDLSSESTVSRIRTEHFPLTLESARPSHTSQYLCASLGLGGTEAFFGQGTRLTVV.

V usage is TRBV23-1 and J usage is TRBJ2-1; D is perhaps TRBD2 (5 bases). TRBV23-1 is an ORF; its function is uncertain. V was shortened by 4 bases and J by 5 bases, with 12 bases between the two germline ends. The length of the CDR3 is 14 residues. The CDR3 spells CASSPGREDNEQFF. DNA of the CDR3: TGCGCCAGCAGTCCCGGACGGGAAGACAATGAGCAGTTCTTC.

The V call is TRBV7-3, the J call TRBJ2-2; D may correspond to TRBD1 or TRBD2 (5 bases each). This CDR3 is built from 20 residues. Germline V gives CDR1 SGHTA, CDR2 FQGTGA. Deletions cut 5 bases from V and 3 bases from J, with 28 bases between. CDR3 loop: CASSPSTIRAWGMDTGELFF. DNA of the CDR3: TGTGCCAGCAGCCCAAGCACAATCAGGGCTTGGGGGATGGACACCGGGGAGCTGTTTTTT.

The J gene is TRBJ1-3, the V gene TRBV3-1 (or the pseudogene TRBV3-2); tentative D call: TRBD1 (5 bases). The V gene's germline CDR1 is LGHDT and CDR2 YNNKEL (reference sequence). CDR3 length equals 18 residues. Trimming removed 3 bases from V and 3 bases from J, with 21 bases in between. CDR3 protein: CASSHGVFGGTIGNTIYF. The CDR3 nucleotides read TGTGCCAGCAGCCATGGCGTCTTTGGAGGGACCATTGGAAACACCATATATTTT.